This T cell receptor (beta chain) was captured in a study of blood T cell repertoires in COVID-19. Study-wide background: Samples representing acute and convalescent COVID-19 were sourced from the United States, Italy and Spain. The analysed material was cDNA or gDNA that came from T cells, B-cell-depleted T cells, or PBMCs.

Authors' analysis steps: Reference gene primer amplification gave nucleated cell count estimates. Using immunoSEQ multiplex PCR, the repertoire was profiled, and TCRdb retains in-frame clones only, with some absent. The V and J calls and clone size were taken over from that table, and D and trimming were inferred from the DNA. This sample has about 80,000 clones, with approximately 80% found just once. This clone appeared a few times. J gave up 2 bases and V 5 bases, and 16 bases lay outside the gene matches. There are 20 residues in the CDR3. Germline assignment: CDR1 LNHDA and CDR2 SQIVND (reference sequence).

The clonotype originates from a man older than 75 with acute or convalescent COVID-19. The sequenced material came from peripheral blood. V usage is TRBV19 and J usage is TRBJ1-5, with 12 nucleotides matching TRBD1. The CDR3 sequence is CASSWGPGQGALRGNQPQHF. The CDR3 DNA follows: TGTGCCAGTAGTTGGGGGCCGGGACAGGGGGCGTTGAGAGGCAATCAGCCCCAGCATTTT.